These 13 T cell receptor beta chains were all obtained from the same sample, sequenced in a study of vaccination and CD4 T cells after COVID-19. This sample's treatment: 10-day PBMC culture with coronavirus spike peptide pools or control peptides (ViraFEST assay). CD4+ T lymphocytes from the unexposed donor were collected before the COVID-19 pandemic (2011-2018). Oncomine TCR Beta short-read sequencing was applied to DNA from cultured CD4+ T cells. DNA came from CD4+ T cells after culture. TCRdb re-called the PCR reads with MiXCR, one entry per CDR3 protein. This sample has 8,500 to 9,500 distinct CDR3 sequences, with about 32% found just once. Their antigens remain unidentified. The sample comprised CD4+ T cells from blood, cultured in vitro. The receptors derive from a human donor in good health.

This clonotype was seen only once. This sequence joins TRBV27 and TRBJ2-3; 10 nucleotides match TRBD2. The V gene end was trimmed by 3 bases and the J gene end by 0 bases; junction bases not matched to a gene: 9. The CDR3 has 18 residues. The germline V gene has CDR1 MNHEY and CDR2 SMNVEV (reference sequence). In DNA, the CDR3 is TGTGCCAGCAGTTTCATTACCGGGACTAGCGTCAGCACAGATACGCAGTATTTT. This gives the protein CASSFITGTSVSTDTQYF.

V gene TRBV20-1 combines with J gene TRBJ2-1; D might be TRBD1 (6 bases). Germline V CDR1 and CDR2: DFQATT, SNEGSKA (reference sequence). V lost 6 bases and J lost 5, with 20 bases in between. The CDR3 has 15 residues. CDR3 sequence: CSALGVDQGHNEQFF. The CDR3 bases are TGCAGTGCCCTCGGGGTTGATCAGGGGCACAATGAGCAGTTCTTC.

This clonotype turned up a few times. The V and J genes are TRBV11-1 and TRBJ1-2; D may be TRBD1 (6 bases). Between the trimmed V and J ends, which lost 5 bases and 3 bases, there was a span of 16 bases. This CDR3 is built from 15 residues. CDR1 SGHAT and CDR2 FQDESV come from the germline V gene (reference sequence). The CDR3 reads CASSALTGWDYGYTF. For the CDR3, the DNA is TGTGCCAGCAGCGCCCTTACAGGGTGGGACTATGGCTACACCTTC.

The chain couples TRBV6-1 to TRBJ2-3; possible D gene TRBD2, 5 bases. V lost 6 bases, J lost 2 bases, and 15 bases lay in between. The germline CDR1 and CDR2 sequences are MNHNS and SASEGT. The CDR3 spans 15 residues. CDR3 amino acids: CASSLAGSYTDTQYF. The DNA of the CDR3 is TGTGCCAGCAGCCTCGCGGGCTCGTACACAGATACGCAGTATTTT.

Only one count was recorded for this clonotype. V is TRBV15 and J is TRBJ2-1; D might be TRBD1 (6 bases). Trimming cost V 5 bases and J 5 bases, with 13 bases left between them. The CDR3 spans 14 residues. Germline V gene sequence: CDR1 LNHNV, CDR2 YYDKDF (reference sequence). CDR3 DNA: TGTGCCACCAGCGTGAGGACAGCTAACAATGAGCAGTTCTTC. Amino acid sequence: CATSVRTANNEQFF.

The sample holds a few counts of this clonotype. The V and J genes are TRBV28 and TRBJ1-1; D is perhaps TRBD1 (6 bases). The germline CDR1 and CDR2 sequences are MDHEN and SYDVKM. V shed 6 bases and J shed 10 bases, with 18 bases lying between them. There are 13 residues in the CDR3. The CDR3 region is CASRITPGGRAFF. The CDR3 region has the DNA TGTGCCAGCAGGATAACTCCCGGGGGCCGAGCTTTCTTT.

This chain links TRBV28 with TRBJ1-1; TRBD1 matches 11 bases. Germline values: CDR1 MDHEN, CDR2 SYDVKM. V gave up 8 bases and J gave up 0 bases; unmatched junction bases: 2. This CDR3 spans 14 amino acids. This chain's CDR3 is CASGQGALNTEAFF. The CDR3 DNA follows: TGTGCCAGCGGACAGGGGGCCTTGAACACTGAAGCTTTCTTT.

The chain recombines TRBV7-9 with TRBJ2-5, with 8 bases fitting TRBD2. V lost 5 bases and J lost 1; bases outside the gene matches: 3. The germline CDR1 and CDR2 sequences are SEHNR and FQNEAQ (reference sequence). The length of the CDR3 is 14 residues. The CDR3 DNA sequence: TGTGCCAGCAGCCGTGGGACTAGCCAAGAGACCCAGTACTTC. It translates to CASSRGTSQETQYF.

In its sample, this clonotype was seen a few times. The rearrangement joins TRBV6-5 to TRBJ1-1; D gene unclear. Germline CDR1 is MNHEY and CDR2 is SVGAGI. Trimming took off 1 base at V and 4 bases at J, with 4 bases between the two ends. This CDR3 is 12 amino acids long. The CDR3 region is CASSYLGTEAFF. For the CDR3, the DNA is TGTGCCAGCAGTTACTTGGGCACTGAAGCTTTCTTT.

Only a few counts were recorded for this clonotype. The V call is TRBV20-1, the J call TRBJ2-7; 11 bases agree with TRBD2. Germline V CDR1 and CDR2: DFQATT, SNEGSKA (reference sequence). Germline trimming cut 4 bases from V and 6 bases from J; bases unmatched to any gene: 8. The CDR3 runs to 14 residues. The CDR3 DNA follows: TGCAGTGCTATAGCGGGAGGGCCGGGGGGCGAGCAGTACTTC. Amino acid sequence: CSAIAGGPGGEQYF.

V is TRBV7-2 and J is TRBJ2-3, with TRBD2 matching over 7 bases. CDR1 is SGHTA and CDR2 is FQGNSA in the germline V gene. The CDR3 runs to 16 residues. V dropped 5 bases and J dropped 3; count of bases not matched to a gene: 11. The CDR3 DNA reads as TGTGCCAGCAGCCTCCGATCTAGCGGAGCAACAGATACGCAGTATTTT. As protein: CASSLRSSGATDTQYF.

The rearrangement joins TRBV7-9 to TRBJ2-3, with TRBD1 identical over 8 bases. The CDR3 is 16 residues long. V dropped 5 bases and J dropped 5; count of bases not matched to a gene: 12. Germline V gene data show CDR1 as SEHNR and CDR2 as FQNEAQ (reference sequence). As DNA, the CDR3 is TGTGCCAGCAGCCTCCCGGACAGGGACCTTCGAGATACGCAGTATTTT. Protein product: CASSLPDRDLRDTQYF.

This clonotype was seen a few times. The chain uses TRBV6-2 or TRBV6-3 and TRBJ2-7; tentative D call: TRBD2 (5 bases). V gave up 6 bases and J gave up 6 bases, with 15 bases separating them. This CDR3 has 13 amino acids. In germline, CDR1 is MNHEY, CDR2 SVGEGT. The CDR3 bases are TGTGCCAGCAGGCAAGCGGCCCCTGGCGAGCAGTACTTC. It codes for CASRQAAPGEQYF.